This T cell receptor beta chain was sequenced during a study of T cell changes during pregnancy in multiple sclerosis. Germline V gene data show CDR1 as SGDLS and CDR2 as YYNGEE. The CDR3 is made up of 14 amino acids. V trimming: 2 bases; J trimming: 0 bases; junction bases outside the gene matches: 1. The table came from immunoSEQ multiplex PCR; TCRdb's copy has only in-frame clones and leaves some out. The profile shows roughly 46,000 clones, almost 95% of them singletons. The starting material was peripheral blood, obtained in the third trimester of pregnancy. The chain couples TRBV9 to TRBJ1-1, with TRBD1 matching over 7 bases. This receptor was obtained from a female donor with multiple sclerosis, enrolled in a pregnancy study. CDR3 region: CASSVDRMNTEAFF. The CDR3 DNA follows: TGTGCCAGCAGCGTGGACAGGATGAACACTGAAGCTTTCTTT.